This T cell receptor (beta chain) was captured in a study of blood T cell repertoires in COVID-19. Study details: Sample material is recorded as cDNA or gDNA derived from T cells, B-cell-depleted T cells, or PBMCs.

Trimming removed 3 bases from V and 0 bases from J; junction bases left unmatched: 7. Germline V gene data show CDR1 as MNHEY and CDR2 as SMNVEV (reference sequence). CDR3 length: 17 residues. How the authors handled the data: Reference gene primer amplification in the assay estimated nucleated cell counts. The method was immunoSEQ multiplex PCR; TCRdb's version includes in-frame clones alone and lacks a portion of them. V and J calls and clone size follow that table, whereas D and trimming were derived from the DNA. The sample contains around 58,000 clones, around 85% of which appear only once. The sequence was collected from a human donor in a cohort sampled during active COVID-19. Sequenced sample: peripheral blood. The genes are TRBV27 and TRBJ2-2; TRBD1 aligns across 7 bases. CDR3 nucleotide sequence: TGTGCCAGCAGTTTGGGAAGACAGGGAGCGAACACCGGGGAGCTGTTTTTT. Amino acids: CASSLGRQGANTGELFF.